One sample yielded the 20 T cell receptor beta chains listed below, sequenced in a study of CXCR3-negative and CXCR3-positive naive CD8 T cells. TRB cDNA libraries were made by UMI-labeled 5' RACE. TCRdb reprocessed the 5' RACE reads and reports one entry per CDR3 protein, with no DNA. Its table records 90,000 to 100,000 distinct CDR3 sequences. The specimen sequenced was naive CXCR3- CD8+ T cells from blood. Indicated subset: CD45RO-CCR7+CD27+CD95- naive CD8+ T cells lacking CXCR3 (TNR3-). The source is a human donor in good health. Some clones in this sample may be carry-over from other donors' samples.

V is TRBV25-1 and J is TRBJ2-5; TCRdb designates TRBD2, a call that cannot be tested without DNA. There are 13 residues in the CDR3. Germline-derived CDR1 and CDR2 are MGHDK and SYGVNS. CDR3 residues: CASSWESSETQYF.

J is TRBJ2-1 and V is TRBV28. Per the germline V gene, CDR1 is MDHEN and CDR2 is SYDVKM. The CDR3 has 13 residues. CDR3 sequence: CASSVVGYNEQFF.

The chain employs TRBV7-2 and TRBJ2-7. Germline CDR1 reads SGHTA; CDR2 reads FQGNSA. This CDR3 region has 13 residues. This CDR3 reads CASSPGPAYEQYF.

The CDR3 loop is CASSYGGDSQYF. The chain joins TRBV6-5 to TRBJ2-7; no DNA is available, so the TRBD1 call from TCRdb remains unchecked. Germline V CDR1 and CDR2: MNHEY, SVGAGI. This CDR3 contains 12 residues.

The gene calls are TRBV7-9 and TRBJ2-7; TCRdb's assignment of TRBD1 cannot be checked, as there is no DNA. CDR3 length equals 16 residues. CDR1 and CDR2 (germline): SEHNR, FQNEAQ (reference sequence). Here the CDR3 reads CASSQVQGMNSYEQYF.

This chain joins TRBV6-4 and TRBJ2-1; absent DNA, TCRdb's TRBD2 call cannot be checked. Germline CDR1 and CDR2: MRHNA and SNTAGT. This CDR3 spans 13 amino acids. The chain's CDR3 is CASSSGGANEQFF.

The genes are TRBV5-4 and TRBJ2-2; TCRdb calls TRBD1, which cannot be checked without DNA. The germline gives CDR1 SGHNT, CDR2 YYREEE (reference sequence). The CDR3 has 15 residues. The chain's CDR3 is CASSPDRGLGGELFF.

The chain couples TRBV2 to TRBJ2-7; TCRdb proposes TRBD1, but this gene call is untestable without DNA. Per the germline V gene, CDR1 is SNHLY and CDR2 is FYNNEI. This CDR3 has 15 amino acids. CDR3: CASSDDRGRSYEQYF. The full variable domain, rest sourced from reference TRBV2 and TRBJ2-7, is EPEVTQTPSHQVTQMGQEVILRCVPISNHLYFYWYRQILGQKVEFLVSFYNNEISEKSEIFDDQFSVERPDGSNFTLKIRSTKLEDSAMYFCASSDDRGRSYEQYFGPGTRLTVT.

The chain joins TRBV7-6 to TRBJ2-7. CDR1 and CDR2 from the germline V gene are SGHVS and FNYEAQ. This CDR3 spans 16 amino acids. CDR3 sequence: CASSFGGGVGSYEQYF.

The chain joins TRBV4-1 to TRBJ2-3; no DNA is available, so the TRBD1 call from TCRdb remains unchecked. CDR1 and CDR2 from the germline V gene are MGHRA and YSYEKL. This CDR3 is 16 amino acids long. The CDR3 here is CASSPVEQGGEDTQYF.

CDR3 sequence reads: CASSQLRRGEGYTF. The rearrangement joins TRBV4-1 to TRBJ1-2; TCRdb gives TRBD1 as the D gene, but with no DNA this cannot be confirmed. The CDR3 length is 14 residues. Germline V gene sequence: CDR1 MGHRA, CDR2 YSYEKL.

The V and J genes are TRBV7-9 and TRBJ2-3; without DNA, the TCRdb call of TRBD2 cannot be checked. The CDR3 consists of 18 residues. Germline V gives CDR1 SEHNR, CDR2 FQNEAQ (reference sequence). CDR3 sequence: CASSLGASGFRGTDTQYF. The whole variable domain, filled in from reference TRBV7-9 and TRBJ2-3, reads DTGVSQNPRHKITKRGQNVTFRCDPISEHNRLYWYRQTLGQGPEFLTYFQNEAQLEKSRLLSDRFSAERPKGSFSTLEIQRTEQGDSAMYLCASSLGASGFRGTDTQYFGPGTRLTVL.

The CDR3 protein is CSVAAGGYEQYF. The chain is built from TRBV29-1 and TRBJ2-7; TCRdb calls TRBD1, which cannot be checked without DNA. Germline V gene lookup returns CDR1 SQVTM and CDR2 ANQGSEA. The CDR3 is 12 amino acids.

V gene TRBV14 combines with J gene TRBJ2-2; TCRdb's assignment of TRBD1 cannot be checked, as there is no DNA. Germline-derived CDR1 and CDR2 are SGHDN and FVKESK. This CDR3 has 16 residues. The CDR3 sequence is CASSQVEQGVTGELFF. The variable domain in full, completed from reference TRBV14 and TRBJ2-2, reads EAGVTQFPSHSVIEKGQTVTLRCDPISGHDNLYWYRRVMGKEIKFLLHFVKESKQDESGMPNNRFLAERTGGTYSTLKVQPAELEDSGVYFCASSQVEQGVTGELFFGEGSRLTVL.

V is TRBV27 and J is TRBJ2-1; the D gene TCRdb calls, TRBD2, cannot be checked with no DNA. Germline V gives CDR1 MNHEY, CDR2 SMNVEV (reference sequence). The length of the CDR3 is 15 residues. The CDR3 here is CASSLATSGYNEQFF.

V usage is TRBV28 and J usage is TRBJ1-5; TCRdb designates TRBD1, a call that cannot be tested without DNA. The CDR3 is 17 residues long. The germline CDR1 and CDR2 sequences are MDHEN and SYDVKM. The CDR3 reads CASSLQSGTGDNQPQHF.

The rearrangement links TRBV6-2 or TRBV6-3 to TRBJ2-5; no DNA is available, so the TRBD2 call from TCRdb remains unchecked. Germline values: CDR1 MNHEY, CDR2 SVGEGT. CDR3 length equals 17 residues. CDR3 amino acids: CASSSLWTSGGPETQYF.

V and J are TRBV7-6 and TRBJ2-3. Germline V gene data show CDR1 as SGHVS and CDR2 as FNYEAQ. This CDR3 is built from 15 residues. Here the CDR3 reads CASSFGQGHTDTQYF. The entire variable domain, with the rest obtained from reference TRBV7-6 and TRBJ2-3, is as follows: GAGVSQSPRYKVTKRGQDVALRCDPISGHVSLYWYRQALGQGPEFLTYFNYEAQQDKSGLPNDRFSAERPEGSISTLTIQRTEQRDSAMYRCASSFGQGHTDTQYFGPGTRLTVL.

V is TRBV20-1 and J is TRBJ2-1; TCRdb outputs TRBD2, but without DNA this stays unchecked. Germline V gene data show CDR1 as DFQATT and CDR2 as SNEGSKA (reference sequence). The CDR3 runs to 15 residues. This CDR3 reads CSATSGGSSYNEQFF.

The chain links TRBV20-1 to TRBJ2-1; TCRdb names TRBD2, which stays unverified in the absence of DNA. Per the germline V gene, CDR1 is DFQATT and CDR2 is SNEGSKA (reference sequence). The CDR3 has 16 amino acids. CDR3 residues: CSARDSELAGGNEQFF.